Listed here are 11 T cell receptor beta chains from one sample, sequenced in a study of blood T cells in healthy people across ages. Next came a second PCR, run for about 6 to 12 cycles, which used a sample-barcoded 5' primer along with a J-beta primer mix. TCRdb passed the 5' RACE reads through MiXCR, listing each CDR3 protein once. The repertoire holds around 650,000 distinct CDR3 sequences, with approximately 30% as singletons. Specimen: blood. These receptors were obtained from a woman older than 75 in good health.

This clonotype was seen only a few times. The genes are TRBV5-6 and TRBJ2-7, with D perhaps assigned TRBD1 or TRBD2 (5 bases each). V lost 9 bases to trimming and J lost 2 bases, with 15 bases between them. Germline CDR1 SGHDT, CDR2 YYEEEE. This CDR3 has 13 residues. The CDR3 sequence is CATREGTAYEQYF. Here the CDR3 DNA reads TGTGCCACCCGGGAAGGGACGGCCTACGAGCAGTACTTC.

This chain uses TRBV3-1 with TRBJ1-5; 7 positions agree with TRBD1. Germline V lookup: CDR1 LGHDT, CDR2 YNNKEL (reference sequence). Losses at the gene ends were 3 bases for V and 0 bases for J; bases not matched to a gene: 5. CDR3 length: 16 residues. CDR3 in DNA: TGTGCCAGCAGCCAGACAGGGCCCTCTAGCAATCAGCCCCAGCATTTT. Residues: CASSQTGPSSNQPQHF.

Worth noting for this clonotype: With a much larger clone just one base away, this may be a read error. V usage is TRBV7-2 and J usage is TRBJ2-3; possible D gene TRBD2, 5 bases. Trimming pared 2 bases from V and 4 bases from J, leaving 7 bases between. CDR1 and CDR2 (germline): SGHTA, FQGNSA. The CDR3 contains 13 residues. CDR3 nucleotide sequence: TGTGCCAGCAGCTTAATGAGGGCAGATACGCAGTATTTT. This gives the protein CASSLMRADTQYF.

In this sample, this clonotype turned up many times. The gene calls are TRBV7-2 and TRBJ2-3; D might be TRBD1 (6 bases). The CDR3 has 15 residues. Germline V gene lookup returns CDR1 SGHTA and CDR2 FQGNSA. V gave up 0 bases and J gave up 2 bases, with 9 bases separating them. DNA of the CDR3: TGTGCCAGCAGCTTAGCGCGACAGGACACAGATACGCAGTATTTT. Translated, it gives CASSLARQDTDTQYF.

This clonotype was counted a few times. The J gene is TRBJ1-4, the V gene TRBV6-5, with TRBD1 matching over 8 bases. J was trimmed by 7 bases and V by 5 bases; bases with no gene match: 6. Germline V CDR1 and CDR2: MNHEY, SVGAGI. CDR3 length: 14 amino acids. The CDR3 bases are TGTGCCAGCAGTAGGACAGGGTTTGGTGAAAAACTGTTTTTT. Translation gives CASSRTGFGEKLFF.

Notes on this clonotype: This may be a read error: a much more frequent sequence differs by one nucleotide. The CDR3 bases are TGTGCCAGCGCGGGAAATGAGCAGTACTTC. It yields the protein CASAGNEQYF. The V gene is TRBV12-3 or TRBV12-4, the J gene TRBJ2-7; the D gene is possibly TRBD2 (6 bases). V was shortened by 8 bases and J by 7 bases, with 9 bases between the two germline ends. This CDR3 is 10 amino acids long.

In this sample, this clonotype turned up many times. V usage is TRBV2 and J usage is TRBJ1-2; D unresolved. Germline values: CDR1 SNHLY, CDR2 FYNNEI. CDR3 length: 14 residues. V lost 1 base to trimming and J lost 0 bases, with 6 bases between them. Here the CDR3 reads CASSEDRSNYGYTF. The CDR3 DNA sequence: TGTGCCAGCAGTGAAGACAGATCTAACTATGGCTACACCTTC. The full variable domain, with the rest looked up from reference TRBV2 and TRBJ1-2, is EPEVTQTPSHQVTQMGQEVILRCVPISNHLYFYWYRQILGQKVEFLVSFYNNEISEKSEIFDDQFSVERPDGSNFTLKIRSTKLEDSAMYFCASSEDRSNYGYTFGSGTRLTVV.

The V and J genes are TRBV20-1 and TRBJ2-3, with a weak D call TRBD2 (6 bases). Per germline, CDR1 DFQATT and CDR2 SNEGSKA (reference sequence). Trimming stripped 5 bases from V and 2 bases from J, with 11 bases between. The CDR3 is 13 amino acids. The CDR3 spells CSALAEHTDTQYF. Written as DNA, the CDR3 is TGCAGTGCTTTAGCGGAACACACAGATACGCAGTATTTT.

Concerning this clonotype: This could be a read error, since a much larger clone is one nucleotide away. This rearrangement joins TRBV6-5 to TRBJ2-1; possibly TRBD2 for D (5 bases). Trimming took 6 bases from V and 9 from J, leaving 15 bases between them. CDR3 length: 13 residues. Germline V lookup: CDR1 MNHEY, CDR2 SVGAGI. The CDR3 DNA reads as TGTGCCAGCAGCCGGACTGGCGGATCTGAGCAGTTCTTC. It codes for CASSRTGGSEQFF.

This clonotype was seen a few times. V and J are TRBV15 and TRBJ1-1, with 7 bases lining up with TRBD1. This CDR3 is 15 amino acids long. The germline V gene encodes CDR1 LNHNV and CDR2 YYDKDF (reference sequence). Germline trimming cut 4 bases from V and 3 bases from J; bases unmatched to any gene: 8. CDR3 in DNA: TGTGCCACCAGCATAGGGGACAGTAGGTACACTGAAGCTTTCTTT. Amino acids: CATSIGDSRYTEAFF. Supplemented by reference TRBV15 and TRBJ1-1, the full variable domain reads DAMVIQNPRYQVTQFGKPVTLSCSQTLNHNVMYWYQQKSSQAPKLLFHYYDKDFNNEADTPDNFQSRRPNTSFCFLDIRSPGLGDTAMYLCATSIGDSRYTEAFFGQGTRLTVV.

This clonotype was recorded at least ten times. Here the CDR3 DNA reads TGTGCCAGCAGGTTTTTTTCGGCTGAAAAACTGTTTTTT. Translation gives CASRFFSAEKLFF. The V and J genes are TRBV27 and TRBJ1-4; D call uncertain. The germline V gene has CDR1 MNHEY and CDR2 SMNVEV (reference sequence). The germline V and J ends were trimmed by 6 bases and 7 bases, with 12 bases remaining between them. This CDR3 region has 13 residues.